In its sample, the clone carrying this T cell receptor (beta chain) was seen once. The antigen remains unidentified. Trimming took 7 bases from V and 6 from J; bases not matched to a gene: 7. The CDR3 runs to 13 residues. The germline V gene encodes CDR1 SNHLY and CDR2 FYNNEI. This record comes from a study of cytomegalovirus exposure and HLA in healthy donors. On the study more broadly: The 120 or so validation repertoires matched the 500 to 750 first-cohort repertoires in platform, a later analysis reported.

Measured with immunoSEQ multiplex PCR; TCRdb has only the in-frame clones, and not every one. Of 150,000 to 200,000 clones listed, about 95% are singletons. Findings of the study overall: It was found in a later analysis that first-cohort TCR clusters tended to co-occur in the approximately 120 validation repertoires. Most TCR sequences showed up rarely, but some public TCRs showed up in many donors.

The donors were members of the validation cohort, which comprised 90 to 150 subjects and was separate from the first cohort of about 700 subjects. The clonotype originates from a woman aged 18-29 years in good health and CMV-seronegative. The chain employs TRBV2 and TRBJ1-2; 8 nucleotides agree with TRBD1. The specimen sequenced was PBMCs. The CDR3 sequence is CASTPGQGDGYTF. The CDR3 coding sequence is TGTGCCAGCACACCCGGACAGGGAGATGGCTACACCTTC.